These 17 T cell receptor beta chains originate from one sample sequenced in a study of CD8 T cells in Susac syndrome (dated 2019 in TCRdb). Receptor amplification or capture employed the immunoSEQ multiplex PCR assay. RNA was extracted using the RNeasy kit, and about 0.45 to 1 ug of the RNA was reverse transcribed with random hexamers. The public reads were quality trimmed at Q25 with fastp and then assembled into clones with MiXCR by TCRdb, keeping productive beta chains. Rows are unified per CDR3 protein, each entry keeping the most common DNA and genes. This sample is represented by 150,000 to 200,000 distinct CDR3 sequences; around 93% of them were singletons. Roughly 0.15% of the sample is in the top ten clones. Sequenced sample: CD8+ T cells from PBMCs. Receptor source: a human donor with Susac syndrome.

The genes are TRBV7-3 and TRBJ2-3; the match to TRBD1 covers 9 bases. The CDR3 runs to 16 residues. The junction had 6 bases not matched to a gene; V was cut back by 4 bases and J by 1 base. Looked up from germline, CDR1 is SGHTA and CDR2 is FQGTGA. This CDR3 reads CASSSGTGWGTDTQYF. CDR3 nucleotides: TGTGCCAGCAGCTCCGGGACAGGGTGGGGCACAGATACGCAGTATTTT.

This chain joins TRBV27 and TRBJ2-7; TRBD2 aligns across 7 bases. The length of the CDR3 is 17 residues. The germline gives CDR1 MNHEY, CDR2 SMNVEV (reference sequence). With V trimmed by 6 bases and J by 2 bases, 16 bases remained unmatched. CDR3 region: CASSTTRRLAETYEQYF. The CDR3 DNA reads TGTGCCAGCAGCACCACCCGTCGGCTAGCGGAAACCTACGAGCAGTACTTC.

Concerning this clonotype: The CDR3 ends on some other residue instead of the conserved phenylalanine or tryptophan, so this is likely a read error. V is TRBV20-1 and J is TRBJ1-1; 8 bases line up with TRBD1. This CDR3 comprises 14 residues. In germline, CDR1 is DFQATT, CDR2 SNEGSKA (reference sequence). Trimming cost V 6 bases and J 5 bases; bases outside gene matches: 11. In DNA form, the CDR3 reads TGCAGTGCGGATTGGACAGGGTTGGGGACTGAAGCTTTCCTT. This translates into CSADWTGLGTEAFL.

The chain is built from TRBV29-1 and TRBJ1-2; D not certain. The V gene's germline CDR1 is SQVTM and CDR2 ANQGSEA. V was trimmed by 7 bases and J by 4 bases, leaving 13 bases between them. CDR3 length equals 12 residues. CDR3 in DNA: TGCAGCGCGGCCCTCCCTCTCTATGGCTACACCTTC. Its protein product is CSAALPLYGYTF.

The rearrangement links TRBV9 to TRBJ1-1; maybe TRBD1 (6 bases). V was clipped by 3 bases and J by 5 bases, with 11 bases between them. Germline V CDR1 and CDR2: SGDLS, YYNGEE. This CDR3 region has 13 residues. CDR3 loop: CASSEEGGTEAFF. The CDR3 DNA sequence: TGTGCCAGCAGCGAAGAGGGGGGAACTGAAGCTTTCTTT.

The chain links TRBV3-1 to TRBJ1-5; D is undetermined. Per the germline V gene, CDR1 is LGHDT and CDR2 is YNNKEL (reference sequence). Trimming stripped 4 bases from V and 11 bases from J, with 12 bases between. The CDR3 is 12 residues long. The CDR3 sequence: CASSLLGRAQHF. The CDR3 DNA reads TGTGCCAGCAGCCTCCTAGGGAGGGCCCAGCATTTT. Combining the CDR3 with reference TRBV3-1 and TRBJ1-5 gives the whole variable domain DTAVSQTPKYLVTQMGNDKSIKCEQNLGHDTMYWYKQDSKKFLKIMFSYNNKELIINETVPNRFSPKSPDKAHLNLHINSLELGDSAVYFCASSLLGRAQHFGDGTRLSIL.

The gene calls are TRBV3-1 and TRBJ1-1, with a tentative D call TRBD1 (6 bases). Trimming shortened V by 5 bases and J by 0 bases, and 13 bases separated the two germline ends. The CDR3 runs 15 residues. Germline V gene sequence: CDR1 LGHDT, CDR2 YNNKEL (reference sequence). CDR3 sequence: CASSLVGTMNTEAFF. DNA of the CDR3: TGTGCCAGCAGCTTGGTAGGGACAATGAACACTGAAGCTTTCTTT.

J is TRBJ2-3 and V is TRBV20-1, with a possible D match to TRBD1 (5 bases). The CDR3 has 14 amino acids. From germline, CDR1 is DFQATT and CDR2 SNEGSKA (reference sequence). Trimming stripped 3 bases from V and 2 bases from J, with 12 bases between. The CDR3 nucleotides read TGCAGTGCTAGTAGCCAGGGCCCCACAGATACGCAGTATTTT. It encodes CSASSQGPTDTQYF.

This clonotype appeared a few times. The V and J genes are TRBV29-1 and TRBJ2-7, with a tentative D call TRBD1 (5 bases). Germline CDR1 and CDR2: SQVTM and ANQGSEA. V dropped 1 base and J dropped 2 bases, with 15 bases sitting between them. The CDR3 runs to 15 residues. CDR3 residues: CSVEVSGIDTYEQYF. The CDR3 DNA reads TGCAGCGTTGAAGTATCAGGGATTGATACCTACGAGCAGTACTTC.

The CDR3 loop is CASSQVSSGRDSYEQYF. As DNA, the CDR3 is TGTGCCAGCAGCCAAGTGTCTAGCGGGAGGGATTCCTACGAGCAGTACTTC. This sequence joins TRBV4-2 and TRBJ2-7, with TRBD2 identical over 12 bases. Looked up from germline, CDR1 is LGHNA and CDR2 is YNFKEQ. J gave up 1 base and V 1 base, and 5 bases lay outside the gene matches. CDR3 size: 17 residues.

The chain combines TRBV4-1 with TRBJ1-1; D not resolved. Per the germline V gene, CDR1 is MGHRA and CDR2 is YSYEKL. This CDR3 is built from 12 residues. Trimming shortened V by 7 bases and J by 7 bases, and 13 bases separated the two germline ends. The CDR3 sequence: CASTTFGSEAFF. The CDR3 region has the DNA TGCGCCAGCACCACATTTGGGAGTGAAGCTTTCTTT.

This clonotype was recorded a few times. The J gene is TRBJ2-3, the V gene TRBV7-3, with a weak D call TRBD2 (5 bases). Trimming pared 2 bases from V and 0 bases from J, leaving 9 bases between. Germline loops: CDR1 SGHTA, CDR2 FQGTGA. The CDR3 sequence is 15 residues long. The CDR3 is CASSLGGASTDTQYF. The CDR3 DNA is TGTGCCAGCAGCTTAGGAGGTGCTAGCACAGATACGCAGTATTTT.

This chain joins TRBV15 and TRBJ2-5; D is ambiguous. CDR3 length equals 16 residues. V was trimmed by 5 bases and J by 3 bases, leaving 19 bases between them. Germline V gene lookup returns CDR1 LNHNV and CDR2 YYDKDF (reference sequence). The CDR3 DNA follows: TGTGCCACCAGCCGACCCCCAGGACGCCTCAAAGAGACCCAGTACTTC. This sequence encodes CATSRPPGRLKETQYF. Variable domain in full (rest from reference TRBV15 and TRBJ2-5): DAMVIQNPRYQVTQFGKPVTLSCSQTLNHNVMYWYQQKSSQAPKLLFHYYDKDFNNEADTPDNFQSRRPNTSFCFLDIRSPGLGDTAMYLCATSRPPGRLKETQYFGPGTRLLVL.

The V call is TRBV13, the J call TRBJ2-7, with TRBD1 matching over 9 bases. V trimming: 5 bases; J trimming: 3 bases; junction bases outside the gene matches: 5. This CDR3 contains 14 residues. In germline, CDR1 is PRHDT, CDR2 FYEKMQ (reference sequence). The CDR3 protein is CASSARTGDYEQYF. The CDR3 DNA sequence: TGTGCCAGCAGCGCCCGGACAGGGGACTACGAGCAGTACTTC.

This chain links TRBV4-1 with TRBJ1-1, with 8 nucleotides matching TRBD1. The CDR3 has 15 amino acids. Germline V gene lookup returns CDR1 MGHRA and CDR2 YSYEKL. The ends lost 4 bases at V and 1 base at J; junction bases unmatched: 5. The chain's CDR3 is CASSRGQVGNTEAFF. The CDR3 DNA is TGCGCCAGCAGCCGGGGACAGGTGGGGAACACTGAAGCTTTCTTT.

The rearrangement links TRBV5-4 to TRBJ1-2; D remains unclear. Germline CDR1 reads SGHNT; CDR2 reads YYREEE (reference sequence). This CDR3 is built from 17 residues. V was clipped by 1 base and J by 5 bases, with 21 bases between them. CDR3 DNA sequence: TGTGCCAGCAGCTTGTGGAACGGAGCCTACGAAATTTATGGCTACACCTTC. It translates to CASSLWNGAYEIYGYTF. Looking up the rest from reference TRBV5-4 and TRBJ1-2 gives the full variable domain: ETGVTQSPTHLIKTRGQQVTLRCSSQSGHNTVSWYQQALGQGPQFIFQYYREEENGRGNFPPRFSGLQFPNYSSELNVNALELDDSALYLCASSLWNGAYEIYGYTFGSGTRLTVV.

This clonotype turned up a few times. The chain combines TRBV9 with TRBJ2-1; the D is unclear. The V and J ends lost 3 bases and 3 bases respectively, with 4 bases between them. This CDR3 contains 12 residues. Germline lookup yields CDR1 SGDLS and CDR2 YYNGEE. The CDR3: CASSEGYNEQFF. DNA for the CDR3: TGTGCCAGCAGCGAGGGCTACAATGAGCAGTTCTTC. Complete variable domain (other parts from reference TRBV9 and TRBJ2-1): DSGVTQTPKHLITATGQRVTLRCSPRSGDLSVYWYQQSLDQGLQFLIQYYNGEERAKGNILERFSAQQFPDLHSELNLSSLELGDSALYFCASSEGYNEQFFGPGTRLTVL.